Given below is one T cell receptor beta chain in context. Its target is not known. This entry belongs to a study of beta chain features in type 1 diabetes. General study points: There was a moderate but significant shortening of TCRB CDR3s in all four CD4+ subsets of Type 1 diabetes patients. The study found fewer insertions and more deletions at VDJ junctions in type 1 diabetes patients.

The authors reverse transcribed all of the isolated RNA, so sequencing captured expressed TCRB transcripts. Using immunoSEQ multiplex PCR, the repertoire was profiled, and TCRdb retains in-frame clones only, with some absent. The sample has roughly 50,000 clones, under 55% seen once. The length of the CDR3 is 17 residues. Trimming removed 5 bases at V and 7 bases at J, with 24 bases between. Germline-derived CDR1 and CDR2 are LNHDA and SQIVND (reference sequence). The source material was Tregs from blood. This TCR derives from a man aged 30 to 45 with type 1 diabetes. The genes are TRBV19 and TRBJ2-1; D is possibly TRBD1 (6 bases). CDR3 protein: CASSSLSGQSVWNEQFF. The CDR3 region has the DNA TGTGCCAGTAGTTCTCTTTCCGGACAGTCGGTATGGAATGAGCAGTTCTTC.